This T cell receptor beta chain was found in a study of CD8 T cells in Susac syndrome. This clonotype came up once. CDR3 size: 13 residues. With 8 bases removed from V and 0 bases from J, the gap between germline ends came to 11 bases. Germline V gives CDR1 ENHRY, CDR2 SYGVKD. When the RNA was reverse transcribed, random hexamers were used with an input of 0.5 to 1 ug. An immunoSEQ multiplex PCR amplified TCR beta CDR3 over 54 Vbeta and 13 Jbeta. TCRdb re-analysed the immunoSEQ multiplex PCR reads in MiXCR, keeping a single row per CDR3 protein. There are hundreds of thousands of distinct CDR3 sequences in the sample; about 88% occur only once, and over 0.095% lies in the top ten.

The clonotype originates from a human donor with multiple sclerosis. Sample: CD8+ T cells from PBMCs. The genes are TRBV10-3 and TRBJ2-7, with TRBD1 as a possible D gene (6 bases). The chain's CDR3 is CAISGDASYEQYF. DNA for the CDR3: TGTGCCATCTCAGGGGACGCCTCCTACGAGCAGTACTTC.